This record concerns one T cell receptor beta chain sequence. This table comes from immunoSEQ multiplex PCR, and its TCRdb copy is limited to in-frame clones, with some not included. The data show 200,000 to 300,000 clones, about 89% seen once. The data stem from a study of blood T cell repertoires in COVID-19. Participant ages covered about 18 to 89 years across 24 US areas. Membership in each cohort depended on participant-reported clinical history. The CDR3 covers 14 residues. Germline assignment: CDR1 SGDLS and CDR2 YYNGEE. The ends lost 3 bases at V and 4 bases at J; junction bases unmatched: 5. The source of this sequence is a woman between 18 and 29 years old who had recovered from COVID-19. Sequences were obtained from PBMCs or T cells enriched from blood (not recorded which). The chain is built from TRBV9 and TRBJ2-5; 8 bases agree with TRBD1. In DNA, the CDR3 is TGTGCCAGCAGCGCGAGTACAGGGGGAGAGACCCAGTACTTC. Translation: CASSASTGGETQYF.